This T cell receptor beta chain stems from a study of identical twins. Germline CDR1 and CDR2: MNHNY and SVGAGI (reference sequence). V was shortened by 6 bases and J by 0 bases, with 9 bases between the two germline ends. There are 13 residues in the CDR3. General study results and limits: The study reached conclusions through statistical analysis that was cross-sectional, not following the same donors. Insertions ran lower in abundant cord blood beta clonotypes, though not in memory repertoires.

Unique molecular identifiers were present on cDNA, and template switching added a universal primer site. TCRdb re-called the 5' RACE reads through MiXCR, storing one row per CDR3 protein. The data contain nearly 200,000 distinct CDR3 sequences, about 15% of them singletons. A word on this clonotype: What it binds is unknown.

These data were also filed under a second study, of T cells expressing NK-cell markers.

The sample consisted of CD8+ T cells sorted from blood. This TCR was recovered from a young woman in good health. The V gene is TRBV6-6, the J gene TRBJ2-7; D uncertain. The CDR3 sequence: CASRMPSSYEQYF. CDR3 DNA: TGTGCCAGCAGAATGCCAAGCTCCTACGAGCAGTACTTC.